This is a list of T cell receptor beta chains from one sample in a study of shared clonotypes between healthy human individuals. Repertoires were generated with immunoSEQ multiplex PCR, while TCRdb's copy carries only in-frame clones and drops some. The sample includes a few hundred thousand clones, about 69% seen only once; the top ten take 11%. The sample consisted of memory CD4+ T cells sorted from blood. The origin of the receptors is a man aged 25 to 45 in good health. Each CDR3 is given with its conserved first and last residue. D genes are given only for firm matches. Clone size, where shown, is once, few, many, or a class for clones that have expanded.

>TRBV28|.|.|TRBJ2-7
CASSWGGSYSHEQYF
TGTGCCAGCAGTTGGGGCGGCTCCTATTCACACGAGCAGTACTTC
>TRBV7-2|.|.|TRBJ2-3
CASSLVGSADTQYF
TGTGCCAGCAGCTTAGTTGGGTCAGCAGATACGCAGTATTTT
>TRBV5-5|.|.|TRBJ2-7
CASSLVLLGNYEQYF
TGTGCCAGCAGCTTGGTACTTTTAGGGAACTACGAGCAGTACTTC
>TRBV19|.|.|TRBJ2-7
CASNPRLGSSYEQYF
TGTGCCAGTAACCCCCGGTTGGGTAGCTCCTACGAGCAGTACTTC
>TRBV19|TRBD2|.|TRBJ2-7
CASSWTSGIYEQYF
TGTGCCAGTAGCTGGACTAGCGGGATCTACGAGCAGTACTTC
>TRBV7-9|.|.|TRBJ2-7
CASSPQEGLAPEQYF
TGTGCCAGCAGCCCCCAGGAGGGCCTAGCACCCGAGCAGTACTTC
>TRBV30|TRBD2|.|TRBJ2-3
CAWSSLGGLAGSDTQYF
TGTGCCTGGAGTTCCCTCGGGGGACTAGCGGGATCAGATACGCAGTATTTT
>TRBV6-5|.|.|TRBJ2-2
CASSFPDGTGELFF
TGTGCCAGCAGTTTTCCCGACGGCACCGGGGAGCTGTTTTTT
>TRBV15|.|few|TRBJ2-1
CATSNRDRSYNEQFF
TGTGCCACCAGCAACCGGGACCGATCCTACAATGAGCAGTTCTTC
>TRBV7-9|TRBD2|few|TRBJ2-1
CASSGLAGARYNEQFF
TGTGCCAGCTCGGGGCTAGCGGGAGCCCGTTACAATGAGCAGTTCTTC
>TRBV10-3|TRBD1|few|TRBJ1-5
CAISVGRGRDQPQHF
TGTGCCATCAGTGTAGGCAGGGGGCGCGATCAGCCCCAGCATTTT
>TRBV2|TRBD1|.|TRBJ1-1
CASRAGTATEAFF
TGTGCCAGCAGAGCTGGGACAGCCACTGAAGCTTTCTTT
>TRBV7-3|TRBD1|.|TRBJ2-6
CASSIGQARSGANVLTF
TGTGCCAGCAGCATTGGACAGGCCCGCTCTGGGGCCAACGTCCTGACTTTC
>TRBV5-1|TRBD2|once|TRBJ2-3
CASSLDPSGITDTQYF
TGCGCCAGCAGCTTGGATCCTAGCGGGATCACAGATACGCAGTATTTT
>TRBV5-8|.|.|TRBJ2-1
CASSLRVPVSYNEQFF
TGTGCCAGCAGCTTGCGGGTCCCTGTATCCTACAATGAGCAGTTCTTC
>TRBV19|.|.|TRBJ2-1
CASSHPGLRSHEQFF
TGTGCCAGTAGTCATCCCGGGTTGCGTAGTCATGAGCAGTTCTTC
>TRBV2|.|.|TRBJ2-3
CATSGDGDTQYF
TGTGCCACCTCCGGGGACGGAGATACGCAGTATTTT
>TRBV28|TRBD1|.|TRBJ2-7
CASTGGNFEQYF
TGTGCCAGCACAGGGGGAAACTTCGAGCAGTACTTC
>TRBV19|TRBD1|.|TRBJ1-2
CASSPGTASNYGYTF
TGTGCCAGTAGCCCCGGGACAGCATCTAACTATGGCTACACCTTC
>TRBV15|TRBD2|.|TRBJ2-1
CATSRDFGGRINEQFF
TGTGCCACCAGCAGAGATTTTGGCGGGAGAATAAATGAGCAGTTCTTC
>TRBV19|TRBD2|.|TRBJ2-3
CASSLLAGASTDTQYF
TGTGCCAGTAGTTTACTAGCGGGAGCCTCCACAGATACGCAGTATTTT
>TRBV5-1|TRBD1|once|TRBJ2-5
CASSPRTGGQETQYF
TGCGCCAGCAGCCCTCGGACAGGGGGCCAAGAGACCCAGTACTTC
>TRBV6-5|TRBD2|.|TRBJ2-1
CASRGLGAYNEQFF
TGTGCCAGCAGGGGACTAGGAGCCTACAATGAGCAGTTCTTC
>TRBV7-9|.|.|TRBJ2-2
CASSFPAGFTGELFF
TGTGCCAGCAGCTTCCCAGCGGGCTTCACCGGGGAGCTGTTTTTT
>TRBV7-2|.|.|TRBJ2-2
CASSLKGLELFF
TGTGCCAGCAGCTTAAAGGGGTTGGAGCTGTTTTTT
>TRBV9|.|.|TRBJ1-1
CASTRSSESNTEAFF
TGTGCCAGCACGCGTAGTTCGGAGTCTAACACTGAAGCTTTCTTT
>TRBV5-1|.|.|TRBJ1-2
CASSLNLGGNYGYTF
TGCGCCAGCAGCTTGAATCTAGGGGGGAACTATGGCTACACCTTC
>TRBV5-1|.|.|TRBJ1-5
CASSLSPDQPQHF
TGCGCCAGCAGCTTGTCCCCGGACCAGCCCCAGCATTTT
>TRBV5-6|.|.|TRBJ2-3
CASSLQRNTQYF
TGTGCCAGCAGCTTACAAAGAAATACGCAGTATTTT
>TRBV28|TRBD1|.|TRBJ2-4
CASSGTDLAKNIQYF
TGTGCCAGCAGCGGGACAGATTTAGCCAAAAACATTCAGTACTTC
>TRBV11-3|.|.|TRBJ2-1
CASSLGEGTVYNEQFF
TGTGCCAGCAGCTTAGGAGAGGGTACAGTGTACAATGAGCAGTTCTTC
>TRBV18|TRBD2|.|TRBJ2-7
CASSIAGSSYEQYF
TGTGCCAGCTCAATAGCGGGGAGCTCCTACGAGCAGTACTTC
>TRBV7-7|.|.|TRBJ2-1
CASSLDDGPPTEQFF
TGTGCTAGCAGCTTAGACGATGGCCCTCCAACTGAGCAGTTCTTC
>TRBV28|.|many|TRBJ1-5
CASSPGGRDSNQPQHF
TGTGCCAGCAGCCCTGGGGGCCGGGACAGCAATCAGCCCCAGCATTTT
>TRBV4-1|.|.|TRBJ2-3
CASSQTPGPDTQYF
TGCGCCAGCAGCCAAACCCCCGGACCCGATACGCAGTATTTT
>TRBV2|.|.|TRBJ2-7
CASLDLVASYEQYF
TGTGCCAGCCTGGATCTTGTAGCGAGCTACGAGCAGTATTTC
>TRBV19|.|.|TRBJ2-2
CASLKTGPLSNTGELFF
TGTGCCAGTTTGAAAACAGGCCCTCTCTCGAACACCGGGGAGCTGTTTTTT